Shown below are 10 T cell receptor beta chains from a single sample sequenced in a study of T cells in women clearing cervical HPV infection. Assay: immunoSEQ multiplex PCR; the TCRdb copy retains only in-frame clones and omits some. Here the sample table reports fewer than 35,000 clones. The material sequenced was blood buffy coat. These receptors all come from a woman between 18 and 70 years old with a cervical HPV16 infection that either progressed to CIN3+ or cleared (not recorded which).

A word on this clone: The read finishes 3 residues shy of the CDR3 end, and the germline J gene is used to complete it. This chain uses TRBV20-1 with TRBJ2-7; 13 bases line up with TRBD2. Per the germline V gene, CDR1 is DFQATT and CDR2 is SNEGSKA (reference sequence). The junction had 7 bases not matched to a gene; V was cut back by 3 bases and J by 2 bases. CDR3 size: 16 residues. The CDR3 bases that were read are TGCAGTGCTAGGGTCGGGACTAGCGGGGATACCTACGAG. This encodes CSARVGTSGDTYE. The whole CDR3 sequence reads CSARVGTSGDTYEQYF.

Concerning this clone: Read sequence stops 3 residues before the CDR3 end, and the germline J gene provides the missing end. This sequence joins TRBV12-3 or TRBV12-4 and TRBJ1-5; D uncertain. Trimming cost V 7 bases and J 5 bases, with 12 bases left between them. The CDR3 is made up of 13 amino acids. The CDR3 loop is CASTLRSDQPQHF. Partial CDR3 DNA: TGTGCCAGCACCCTCCGGTCTGATCAGCCC.

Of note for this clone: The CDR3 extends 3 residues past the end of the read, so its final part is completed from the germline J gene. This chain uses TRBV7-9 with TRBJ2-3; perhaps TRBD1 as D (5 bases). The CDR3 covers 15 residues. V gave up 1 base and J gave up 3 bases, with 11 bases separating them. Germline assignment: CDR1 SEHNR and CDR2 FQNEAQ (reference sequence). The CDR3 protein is CASSLGVRATDTQYF. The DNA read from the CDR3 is TGTGCCAGCAGCTTAGGAGTCAGGGCTACAGATACG.

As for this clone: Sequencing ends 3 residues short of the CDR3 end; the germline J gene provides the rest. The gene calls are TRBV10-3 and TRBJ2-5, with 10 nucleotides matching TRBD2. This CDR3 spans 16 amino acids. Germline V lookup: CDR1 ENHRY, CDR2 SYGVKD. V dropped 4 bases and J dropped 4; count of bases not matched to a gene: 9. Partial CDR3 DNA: TGTGCCATCAGTGTCGGGGTAGCGGGAGGTGGAGAGACC. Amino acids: CAISVGVAGGGET. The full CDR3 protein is CAISVGVAGGGETQYF.

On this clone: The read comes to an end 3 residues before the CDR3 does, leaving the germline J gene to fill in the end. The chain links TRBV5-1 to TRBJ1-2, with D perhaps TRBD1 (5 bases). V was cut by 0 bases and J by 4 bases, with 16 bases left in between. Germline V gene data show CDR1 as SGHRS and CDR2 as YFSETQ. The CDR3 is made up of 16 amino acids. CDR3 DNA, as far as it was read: TGCGCCAGCAGCTTGGAGGGAGGGGTGTGGGCCTATGGC. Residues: CASSLEGGVWAYG. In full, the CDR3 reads CASSLEGGVWAYGYTF.

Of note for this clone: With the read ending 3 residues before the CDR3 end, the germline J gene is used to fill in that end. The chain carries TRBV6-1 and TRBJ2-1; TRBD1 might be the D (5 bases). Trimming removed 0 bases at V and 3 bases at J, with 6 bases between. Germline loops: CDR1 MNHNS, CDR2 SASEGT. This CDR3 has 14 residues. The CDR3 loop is CASSEADSYNEQFF. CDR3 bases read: TGTGCCAGCAGTGAAGCCGACAGCTACAATGAG.

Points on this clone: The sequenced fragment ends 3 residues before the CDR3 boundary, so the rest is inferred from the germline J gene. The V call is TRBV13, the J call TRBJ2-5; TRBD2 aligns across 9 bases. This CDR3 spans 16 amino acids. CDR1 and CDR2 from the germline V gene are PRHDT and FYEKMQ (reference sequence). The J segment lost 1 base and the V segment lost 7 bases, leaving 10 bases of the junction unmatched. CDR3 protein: CASTSGAGGTQETQYF. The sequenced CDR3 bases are TGTGCCAGCACCTCGGGGGCGGGGGGGACCCAAGAGACC.

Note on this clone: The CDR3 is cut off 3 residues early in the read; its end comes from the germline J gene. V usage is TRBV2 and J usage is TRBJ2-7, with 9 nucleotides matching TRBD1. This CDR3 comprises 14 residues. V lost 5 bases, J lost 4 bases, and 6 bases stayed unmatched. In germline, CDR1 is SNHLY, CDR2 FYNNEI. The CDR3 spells CASSIDGTGYEQYF. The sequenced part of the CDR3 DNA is TGTGCCAGCAGTATAGATGGGACAGGGTACGAG.

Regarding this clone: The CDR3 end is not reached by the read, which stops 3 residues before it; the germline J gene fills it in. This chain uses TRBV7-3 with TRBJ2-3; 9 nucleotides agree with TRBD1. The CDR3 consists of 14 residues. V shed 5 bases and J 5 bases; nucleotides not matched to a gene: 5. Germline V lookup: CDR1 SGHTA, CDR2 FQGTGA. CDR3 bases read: TGTGCCAGCAGCCCCGGACAGGGGAGAGATACG. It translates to CASSPGQGRDT. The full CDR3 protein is CASSPGQGRDTQYF. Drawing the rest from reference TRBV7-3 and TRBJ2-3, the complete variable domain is GAGVSQTPSNKVTEKGKYVELRCDPISGHTALYWYRQSLGQGPEFLIYFQGTGAADDSGLPNDRFFAVRPEGSVSTLKIQRTERGDSAVYLCASSPGQGRDTQYFGPGTRLTVL.

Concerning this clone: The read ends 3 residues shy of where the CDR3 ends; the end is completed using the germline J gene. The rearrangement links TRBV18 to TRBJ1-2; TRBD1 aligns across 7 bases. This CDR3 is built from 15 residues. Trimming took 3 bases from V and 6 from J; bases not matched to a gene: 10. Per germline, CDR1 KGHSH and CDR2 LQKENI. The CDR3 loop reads CASSPPGQRGDGYTF. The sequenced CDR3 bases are TGTGCCAGCTCACCTCCGGGACAGAGGGGGGATGGC. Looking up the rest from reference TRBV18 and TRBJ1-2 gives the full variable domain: NAGVMQNPRHLVRRRGQEARLRCSPMKGHSHVYWYRQLPEEGLKFMVYLQKENIIDESGMPKERFSAEFPKEGPSILRIQQVVRGDSAAYFCASSPPGQRGDGYTFGSGTRLTVV.